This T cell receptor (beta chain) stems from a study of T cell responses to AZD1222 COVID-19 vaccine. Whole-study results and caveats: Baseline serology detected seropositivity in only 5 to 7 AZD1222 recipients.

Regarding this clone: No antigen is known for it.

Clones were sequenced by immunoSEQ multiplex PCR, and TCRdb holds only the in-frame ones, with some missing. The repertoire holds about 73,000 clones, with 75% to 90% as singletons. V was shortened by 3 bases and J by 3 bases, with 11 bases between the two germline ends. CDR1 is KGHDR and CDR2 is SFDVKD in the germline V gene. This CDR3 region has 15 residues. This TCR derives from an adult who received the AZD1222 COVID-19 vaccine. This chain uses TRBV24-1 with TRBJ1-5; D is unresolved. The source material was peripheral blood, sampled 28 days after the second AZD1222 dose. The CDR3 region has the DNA TGTGCCACCAGTGATACAGCAAGACCCAATCAGCCCCAGCATTTT. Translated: CATSDTARPNQPQHF.